This TCR beta chain was sequenced during a study of blood T cell repertoires in COVID-19. Study at large: PBMCs, B-cell-depleted T cells, or T cells were the source of the cDNA or gDNA that made up the material.

CDR3 length: 16 amino acids. The V gene lost 3 bases and the J gene lost 2 bases, with 16 bases spanning the gap. Per germline, CDR1 SGHRS and CDR2 YFSETQ. Authors' processing steps: Reference gene primer amplification gave nucleated cell count estimates. Here immunoSEQ multiplex PCR was the method, and the copy in TCRdb shows in-frame clones only, minus some. Clone size and V and J calls were adopted from that table, with D and trimming inferred from the DNA. The table lists about 360,000 clones, 81% of them singletons. This TCR came from a human donor with acute or convalescent COVID-19. The donor label of this sample is uncertain. Sequenced sample: peripheral blood. The chain carries TRBV5-1 and TRBJ2-3, with a tentative D call TRBD2 (5 bases). This CDR3 is CASSSGLSSVTDTQYF. DNA of the CDR3: TGCGCCAGCAGCTCCGGACTCTCCTCTGTCACAGATACGCAGTATTTT.